This TCR beta chain derives from a study of OX40 agonist ivuxolimab in advanced cancers. Background on the study: The group had a mean age of 60 years, ranged from 23 to 79, and was 80% to 85% male. Prior checkpoint blockade (anti-PD-1, anti-PD-L1 or anti-CTLA-4) was permitted; 35% to 50% had it. General study findings and limits: Expanded clones belonging to CD8+ T cells outnumbered, on average, those of CD4+.

A note on this clone: Its cognate antigen is unknown.

The assay was immunoSEQ multiplex PCR, and TCRdb's table has in-frame clones only and misses some. The sample includes under 100,000 clones, roughly 89% seen only once; the top ten take about 0.16%. V lost 2 bases to trimming and J lost 2 bases, with 10 bases between them. The CDR3 contains 14 residues. Germline CDR1 is SGHNT and CDR2 is YYREEE (reference sequence). This sequence joins TRBV5-4 and TRBJ2-5; TRBD2 is a possible D gene (5 bases). The sequencing here drew on CD4+ or CD8+ T cells sorted from blood, taken in a trial of the OX40 agonist ivuxolimab. The TCR sequence derives from an adult with an advanced solid tumor such as melanoma, head and neck, liver or kidney cancer. The CDR3: CASSLRLSQETQYF. CDR3 nucleotides: TGTGCCAGCAGCTTAAGACTATCTCAAGAGACCCAGTACTTC.